This T cell receptor (beta chain) originates from a study of siplizumab effects on memory and regulatory T cells. The study's findings and limits: Naive T cells seemed more diverse than memory cells; they also seemed major alloresponse contributors.

Assays covered 100,000 or so TCR templates per sample. The protocol was immunoSEQ multiplex PCR, while the TCRdb copy is restricted to in-frame clones and leaves out a portion. The profile shows 75,000 to 100,000 clones, about 93% of them singletons. Germline-derived CDR1 and CDR2 are MNHNY and SVGAGI (reference sequence). Trimming cost V 6 bases and J 13 bases; bases outside gene matches: 11. This CDR3 spans 13 amino acids. To note about this clone: The antigen is not known.

This clonotype was obtained from a human donor in good health. The genes are TRBV6-6 and TRBJ1-1, with 10 bases matching TRBD1. Sequences were obtained from non-Treg CD4+ T cells sorted from blood. CDR3 in DNA: TGTGCCAGCAGACTCGGGACAGGGGTTTTTGGTTTCTTT. Amino acids: CASRLGTGVFGFF.